The sequence of this T cell receptor beta chain was determined in a study of shared T cell receptors in the human thymus. Assay: immunoSEQ multiplex PCR; the TCRdb copy retains only in-frame clones and omits some. The sample lists about 660,000 clones; over 75% were seen once. CDR1 and CDR2 from the germline V gene are MNHEY and SMNVEV (reference sequence). V lost 5 bases to trimming and J lost 6 bases; unmatched junction nucleotides: 4. There are 14 residues in the CDR3. The same sample was also studied in work on human thymus T cells. This second study says: Thymus was obtained from resections taken during corrective heart surgery. Blood and thymic repertoires both appeared biased in V and J gene usage. Highly overlapping thymic repertoires among unrelated individuals were reported in related research.

The chain is built from TRBV27 and TRBJ1-2; 12 bases are shared with TRBD1. The receptor comes from a boy in the first two years of life with a congenital heart defect. Material for sequencing was thymocytes. The CDR3 is CASSRDRGQDGYTF. CDR3 coding DNA: TGTGCCAGCAGTAGGGACAGGGGGCAGGATGGCTACACCTTC.